A selection of T cell receptor beta chains follows, all from one sample in a study of beta chain features in type 1 diabetes. The protocol was immunoSEQ multiplex PCR, while the TCRdb copy is restricted to in-frame clones and leaves out a portion. In the table there are fewer than 200,000 clones, roughly 8.1% of which are singletons. Sample: central memory CD4+ T cells from blood. The receptors here all came from a man younger than 30 in good health. Both conserved end residues are part of each CDR3. Some rows have no size entry. The others give once, few or many, or a class for an expanded clone.

cdr3_length clone_size v_call cdr3_aa
12 few TRBV28 CASSLGRYEQFF
11 few TRBV30 CAYSVNYGYTF
16 many TRBV7-7 CASSSSGTGGQETQYF
16 once TRBV7-9 CASSSMAGGSTDTQYF
14 . TRBV7-2 CASSSDRGYQPQHF
12 . TRBV11-2 CASSSPSGTQYF
14 few TRBV5-4 CASSRDWSYNEQFF
17 . TRBV19 CASRETGYDSGANVLTF
15 few TRBV5-4 CASSSGTGSNQPQHF
14 . TRBV27 CASSWSPYYTEAFF
15 few TRBV4-3 CASSQDAQGNYGYTF
17 . TRBV18 CASSPRLPGQGRQPQHF
17 . TRBV30 CAWSVLGGTTNTGELFF
15 . TRBV27 CASSFGTGGAQPQHF
17 . TRBV15 CATSRVRAGVVTDTQYF
14 . TRBV30 CAWSVGRVVYEQYF